The 22 T cell receptor beta chains below were found in one sample sequenced in a study of blood T cell repertoires in COVID-19. Sequencing used immunoSEQ multiplex PCR; TCRdb keeps in-frame clones, though not all of them. The sample has some 140,000 clones, around 80% seen once. The specimen was peripheral blood. Every receptor here comes from a man aged 60 to 69 who had recovered from COVID-19.

J is TRBJ2-1 and V is TRBV6-4; 9 bases map to TRBD1. The CDR3 length is 13 residues. In germline, CDR1 is MRHNA, CDR2 SNTAGT. The V and J ends lost 5 bases and 10 bases, in that order; junction bases with no gene match: 6. CDR3 in amino acids: CASSQTGQGEQFF. The CDR3 coding sequence is TGTGCCAGCAGTCAAACGGGACAGGGCGAGCAGTTCTTC.

This chain uses TRBV7-2 with TRBJ1-2; 10 bases agree with TRBD1. Trimming took 5 bases from V and 6 from J; bases not matched to a gene: 18. From germline, CDR1 is SGHTA and CDR2 FQGNSA. The CDR3 sequence is 18 residues long. CDR3 DNA sequence: TGTGCCAGCAGCCACGACCGGGACAGGGGACTATGGCTCAATGGCTACACCTTC. Its translation: CASSHDRDRGLWLNGYTF.

The chain employs TRBV10-3 and TRBJ2-2, with 7 bases matching TRBD1. This CDR3 region has 15 residues. J gave up 0 bases and V 5 bases, and 3 bases lay outside the gene matches. Per the germline V gene, CDR1 is ENHRY and CDR2 is SYGVKD. DNA of the CDR3: TGTGCCATCAGTCCACAGGGGACGAACACCGGGGAGCTGTTTTTT. Amino acid sequence: CAISPQGTNTGELFF.

The chain carries TRBV30 and TRBJ2-1, with TRBD2 matching over 14 bases. This CDR3 spans 16 amino acids. Germline V lookup: CDR1 GTSNPN, CDR2 SVGIG (reference sequence). J gave up 8 bases and V 3 bases, and 9 bases lay outside the gene matches. The CDR3 reads CAWSLSTSGRADEQFF. For the CDR3, the DNA is TGTGCCTGGAGCCTGTCGACTAGCGGGAGGGCCGATGAGCAGTTCTTC.

The rearrangement links TRBV11-2 to TRBJ2-7, with TRBD2 matching over 10 bases. CDR3 size: 17 residues. After removal of 1 base from V and 7 bases from J, the junction contained 13 bases not matched to a gene. Germline CDR1 SGHAT, CDR2 FQNNGV. The CDR3 reads CASSLGRREEREGEQYF. CDR3 nucleotides: TGTGCCAGCAGCTTAGGTCGGAGGGAGGAGCGGGAGGGTGAGCAGTACTTC.

The rearrangement links TRBV10-1 to TRBJ1-2; 10 nucleotides line up with TRBD1. This CDR3 has 16 amino acids. CDR1 WNHNN and CDR2 SYGVQD come from the germline V gene (reference sequence). V lost 9 bases and J lost 3; bases outside the gene matches: 13. As DNA, the CDR3 is TGCGCCAGACGAGTTCCAGGGACAGGGGAAGACTATGGCTACACCTTC. This translates into CARRVPGTGEDYGYTF.

J is TRBJ2-1 and V is TRBV28, with D tentatively TRBD2 (5 bases). This CDR3 comprises 15 residues. Trimming removed 7 bases from V and 7 bases from J, with 20 bases in between. Germline V gene lookup returns CDR1 MDHEN and CDR2 SYDVKM. The CDR3: CASTPGRGRRNEQFF. CDR3 nucleotides: TGTGCCAGCACCCCTGGTCGGGGAAGGAGAAATGAGCAGTTCTTC.

This rearrangement joins TRBV7-8 to TRBJ1-1; tentatively, D is TRBD1 (5 bases). The germline V gene encodes CDR1 SGHVS and CDR2 FQNEAQ. With 5 bases removed from V and 1 base from J, the gap between germline ends came to 8 bases. This CDR3 is 13 amino acids long. In nucleotides, the CDR3 is TGTGCCAGCAGCGTTACAGGGAACACTGAAGCTTTCTTT. Its translation: CASSVTGNTEAFF.

V usage is TRBV30 and J usage is TRBJ1-6; D uncertain. Trimming took 3 bases from V and 2 from J, leaving 14 bases between them. The CDR3 contains 16 residues. Germline V CDR1 and CDR2: GTSNPN, SVGIG (reference sequence). The chain's CDR3 is CAWRPETGAYNSPLHF. The CDR3 DNA sequence: TGTGCCTGGAGGCCAGAGACCGGGGCCTATAATTCACCCCTCCACTTT.

Only one count was recorded for this clone. The V gene is TRBV28, the J gene TRBJ1-5; D is undetermined. Germline CDR1 and CDR2: MDHEN and SYDVKM. CDR3 size: 15 residues. V was pared by 1 base and J by 5 bases, with 12 bases between. CDR3 in amino acids: CASSLLSVGDQPQHF. CDR3 nucleotides: TGTGCCAGCAGTTTATTATCCGTCGGAGATCAGCCCCAGCATTTT.

The chain joins TRBV7-9 to TRBJ2-1, with D tentatively TRBD1 (5 bases). The ends were cut back, 5 bases at V and 4 bases at J, with 15 bases in the middle. Germline loops: CDR1 SEHNR, CDR2 FQNEAQ (reference sequence). This CDR3 is 15 amino acids long. CDR3 in DNA: TGTGCCAGCAGCCCCGTCCAGGGCCATTACAATGAGCAGTTCTTC. Translated: CASSPVQGHYNEQFF.

This clone was seen a few times. The chain combines TRBV3-1 (or the pseudogene TRBV3-2) with TRBJ2-3; perhaps TRBD2 as D (6 bases). This CDR3 has 17 residues. Germline V lookup: CDR1 LGHDT, CDR2 YNNKEL (reference sequence). V dropped 1 base and J dropped 0 bases, with 14 bases sitting between them. The CDR3 DNA reads TGTGCCAGCAGCCAAGGTTCTGGCGGGACTAGCACAGATACGCAGTATTTT. Translated, it gives CASSQGSGGTSTDTQYF.

The rearrangement links TRBV19 to TRBJ2-1, with 11 bases fitting TRBD2. CDR1 is LNHDA and CDR2 is SQIVND in the germline V gene (reference sequence). Unmatched junction bases numbered 13, after V lost 8 bases and J lost 10 bases. The length of the CDR3 is 15 residues. The chain's CDR3 is CASRGLAGGMNEQFF. DNA of the CDR3: TGTGCCAGTCGGGGTCTAGCGGGGGGAATGAACGAGCAGTTCTTC.

This clone was counted once. The chain recombines TRBV7-9 with TRBJ2-1; TRBD1 agrees at 7 bases. Germline lookup yields CDR1 SEHNR and CDR2 FQNEAQ (reference sequence). The junction had 9 bases not matched to a gene; V was cut back by 5 bases and J by 8 bases. There are 14 residues in the CDR3. The CDR3 sequence: CASSRQTGMDEQFF. CDR3 nucleotides: TGTGCCAGCAGCCGACAGACAGGGATGGATGAGCAGTTCTTC.

The V call is TRBV19, the J call TRBJ1-2, with D hard to call. Trimming cost V 5 bases and J 2 bases, with 15 bases left between them. The CDR3 loop spans 15 amino acids. Germline CDR1 reads LNHDA; CDR2 reads SQIVND (reference sequence). CDR3 sequence (DNA): TGTGCCAGTAGTTCCAAATACCGGGAAAACTATGGCTACACCTTC. Translating gives CASSSKYRENYGYTF. Based on the CDR3 plus reference TRBV19 and TRBJ1-2, the full variable domain is DGGITQSPKYLFRKEGQNVTLSCEQNLNHDAMYWYRQDPGQGLRLIYYSQIVNDFQKGDIAEGYSVSREKKESFPLTVTSAQKNPTAFYLCASSSKYRENYGYTFGSGTRLTVV.

This chain uses TRBV10-3 with TRBJ2-1; 13 bases are shared with TRBD2. Germline-derived CDR1 and CDR2 are ENHRY and SYGVKD. The CDR3 loop spans 17 amino acids. Germline trimming cut 0 bases from V and 6 bases from J; bases unmatched to any gene: 5. CDR3 in DNA: TGTGCCATCAGTGAGTCGATCGGGACTAGCGGGACCAATGAGCAGTTCTTC. Translated: CAISESIGTSGTNEQFF.

V usage is TRBV7-8 and J usage is TRBJ2-3, with 9 bases lining up with TRBD2. Looked up from germline, CDR1 is SGHVS and CDR2 is FQNEAQ. V shed 2 bases, J shed 2 bases, and the junction held 5 bases outside the gene matches. CDR3 size: 16 residues. This CDR3 reads CASSLLAGPVTDTQYF. The DNA of the CDR3 is TGTGCCAGCAGCTTACTAGCGGGGCCTGTCACAGATACGCAGTATTTT.

V usage is TRBV28 and J usage is TRBJ1-6, with D unclear. Trimming removed 5 bases at V and 0 bases at J, with 14 bases between. This CDR3 contains 17 residues. Germline V gives CDR1 MDHEN, CDR2 SYDVKM. The CDR3 sequence: CASSPRLSSSYNSPLHF. The CDR3 nucleotides read TGTGCCAGCAGTCCTCGACTGTCGAGCTCCTATAATTCACCCCTCCACTTT.

The J gene is TRBJ2-7, the V gene TRBV5-1, with 10 bases matching TRBD1. Germline assignment: CDR1 SGHRS and CDR2 YFSETQ. Unmatched junction bases numbered 10, after V lost 4 bases and J lost 3 bases. This CDR3 comprises 16 residues. The CDR3 nucleotides are TGCGCCAGCAGCCCCGGGACAGGGGAGAAGGACTACGAGCAGTACTTC. Its protein is CASSPGTGEKDYEQYF.

The chain links TRBV7-2 to TRBJ2-1, with D possibly TRBD1 on 7 matching bases. Germline V CDR1 and CDR2: SGHTA, FQGNSA. The CDR3 covers 15 residues. The V and J ends lost 5 bases and 4 bases respectively, with 15 bases between them. The CDR3 nucleotides are TGTGCCAGCAGCCAGCAGGGGGGAGAGTACAATGAGCAGTTCTTC. Protein: CASSQQGGEYNEQFF. The entire variable domain, with the rest obtained from reference TRBV7-2 and TRBJ2-1, is as follows: GAGVSQSPSNKVTEKGKDVELRCDPISGHTALYWYRQSLGQGLEFLIYFQGNSAPDKSGLPSDRFSAERTGGSVSTLTIQRTQQEDSAVYLCASSQQGGEYNEQFFGPGTRLTVL.

CDR3 region: CASSQSSGRNGDTQYF. For the CDR3, the DNA is TGCGCCAGCAGCCAGTCTAGCGGGAGAAATGGGGATACGCAGTATTTT. The V gene is TRBV4-3, the J gene TRBJ2-3; 10 bases are shared with TRBD2. J gave up 6 bases and V 3 bases, and 9 bases lay outside the gene matches. The CDR3 has 16 residues. Germline assignment: CDR1 LGHNA and CDR2 YSLEER.

The chain couples TRBV29-1 to TRBJ1-1; 9 bases map to TRBD1. Per the germline V gene, CDR1 is SQVTM and CDR2 is ANQGSEA. The trim removed 7 bases at V and 6 bases at J, leaving 9 bases unmatched. The CDR3 contains 13 residues. CDR3 loop: CSADRGIDSEAFF. CDR3 nucleotides: TGCAGCGCGGACAGGGGAATCGACTCTGAAGCTTTCTTT.